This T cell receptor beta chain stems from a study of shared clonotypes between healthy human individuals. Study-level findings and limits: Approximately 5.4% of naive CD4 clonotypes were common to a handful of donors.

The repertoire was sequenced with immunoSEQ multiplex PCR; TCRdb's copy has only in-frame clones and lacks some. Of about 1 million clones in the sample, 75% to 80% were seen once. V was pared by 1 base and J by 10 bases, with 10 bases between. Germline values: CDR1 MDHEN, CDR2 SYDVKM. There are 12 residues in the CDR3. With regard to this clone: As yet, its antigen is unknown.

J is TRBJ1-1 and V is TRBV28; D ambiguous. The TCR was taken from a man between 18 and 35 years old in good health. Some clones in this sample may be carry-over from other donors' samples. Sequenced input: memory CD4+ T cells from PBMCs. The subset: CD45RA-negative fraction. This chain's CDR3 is CASSLLRTGAFF. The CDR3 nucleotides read TGTGCCAGCAGTTTATTAAGGACGGGAGCTTTCTTT.